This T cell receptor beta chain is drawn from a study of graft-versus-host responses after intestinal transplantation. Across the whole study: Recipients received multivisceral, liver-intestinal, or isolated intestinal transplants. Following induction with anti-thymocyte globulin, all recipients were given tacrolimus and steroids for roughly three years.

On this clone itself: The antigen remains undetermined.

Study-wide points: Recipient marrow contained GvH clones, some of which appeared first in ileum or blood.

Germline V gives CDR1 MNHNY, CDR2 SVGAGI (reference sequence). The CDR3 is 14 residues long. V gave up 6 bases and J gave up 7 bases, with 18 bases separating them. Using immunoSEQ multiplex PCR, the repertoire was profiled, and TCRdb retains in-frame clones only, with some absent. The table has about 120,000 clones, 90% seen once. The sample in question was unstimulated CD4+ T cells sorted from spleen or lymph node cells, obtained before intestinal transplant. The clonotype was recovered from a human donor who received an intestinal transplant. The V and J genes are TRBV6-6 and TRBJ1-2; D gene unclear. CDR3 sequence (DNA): TGTGCCAGCAGCCACCCCCGAAAACGGAGTGGCTACACCTTC. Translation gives CASSHPRKRSGYTF.